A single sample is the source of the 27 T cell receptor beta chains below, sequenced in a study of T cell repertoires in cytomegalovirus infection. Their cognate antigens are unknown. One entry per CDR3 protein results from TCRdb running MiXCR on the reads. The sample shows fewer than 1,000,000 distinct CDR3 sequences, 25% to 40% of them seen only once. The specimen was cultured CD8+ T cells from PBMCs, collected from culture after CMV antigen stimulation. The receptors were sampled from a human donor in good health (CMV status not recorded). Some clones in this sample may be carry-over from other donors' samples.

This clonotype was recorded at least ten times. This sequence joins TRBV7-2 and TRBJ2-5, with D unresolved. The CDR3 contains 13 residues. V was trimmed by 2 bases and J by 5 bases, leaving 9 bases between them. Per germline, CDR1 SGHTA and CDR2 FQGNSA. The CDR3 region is CASSLWVGETQYF. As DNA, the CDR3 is TGTGCCAGCAGCTTATGGGTGGGGGAGACCCAGTACTTC.

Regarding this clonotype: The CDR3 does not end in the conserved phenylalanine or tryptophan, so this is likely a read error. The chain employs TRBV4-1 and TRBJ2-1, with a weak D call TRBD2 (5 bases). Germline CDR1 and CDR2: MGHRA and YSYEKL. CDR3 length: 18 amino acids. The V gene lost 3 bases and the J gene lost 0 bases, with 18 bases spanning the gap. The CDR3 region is CASSQQEERINSYNEQFS. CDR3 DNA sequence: TGCGCCAGCAGCCAGCAGGAAGAGCGGATTAACTCCTACAATGAGCAGTTCTCC.

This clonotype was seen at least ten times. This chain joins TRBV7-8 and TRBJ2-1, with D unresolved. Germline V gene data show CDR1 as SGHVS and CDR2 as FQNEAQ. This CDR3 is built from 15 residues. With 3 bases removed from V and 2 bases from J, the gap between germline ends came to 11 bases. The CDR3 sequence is CASSLAPTPYNEQFF. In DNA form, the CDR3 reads TGTGCCAGCAGCTTGGCCCCTACCCCCTACAATGAGCAGTTCTTC.

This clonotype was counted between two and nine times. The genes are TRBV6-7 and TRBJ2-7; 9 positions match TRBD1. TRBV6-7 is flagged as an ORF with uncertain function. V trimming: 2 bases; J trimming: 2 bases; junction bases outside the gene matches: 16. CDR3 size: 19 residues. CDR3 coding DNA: TGTGCCAGCAGTTACCCACGGGACAGGGCGATCCAGGTCGCCTACGAGCAGTACGTC. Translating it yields CASSYPRDRAIQVAYEQYV.

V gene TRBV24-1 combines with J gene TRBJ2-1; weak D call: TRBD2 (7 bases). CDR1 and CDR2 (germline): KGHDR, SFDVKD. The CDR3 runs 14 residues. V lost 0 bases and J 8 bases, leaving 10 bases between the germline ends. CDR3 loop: CATSDLGEGDEQFF. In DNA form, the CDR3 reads TGTGCCACCAGTGATTTGGGGGAGGGGGATGAGCAGTTCTTC.

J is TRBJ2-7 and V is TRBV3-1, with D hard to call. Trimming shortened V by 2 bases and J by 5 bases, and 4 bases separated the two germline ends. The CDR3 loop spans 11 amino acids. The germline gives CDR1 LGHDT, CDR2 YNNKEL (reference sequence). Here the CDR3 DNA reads TGTGCCAGCAGCCAATTACACGAGCAGTACTTC. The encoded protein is CASSQLHEQYF.

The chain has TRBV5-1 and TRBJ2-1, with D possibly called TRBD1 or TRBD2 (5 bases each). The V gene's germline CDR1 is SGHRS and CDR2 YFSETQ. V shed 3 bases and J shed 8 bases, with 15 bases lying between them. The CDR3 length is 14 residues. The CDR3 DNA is TGCGCCAGCAGCTCCCGGGACCTCGAAGATGAGCAGTTCTTC. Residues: CASSSRDLEDEQFF.

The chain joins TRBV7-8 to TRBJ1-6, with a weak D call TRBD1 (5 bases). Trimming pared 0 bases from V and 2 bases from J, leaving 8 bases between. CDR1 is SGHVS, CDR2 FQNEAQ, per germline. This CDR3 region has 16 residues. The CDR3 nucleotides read TGTGCCAGCAGCTTAGCGACAGAGACCTATAATTCACCCCTCCACTTT. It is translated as CASSLATETYNSPLHF. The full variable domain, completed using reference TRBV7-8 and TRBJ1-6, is GAGVSQSPRYKVAKRGQDVALRCDPISGHVSLFWYQQALGQGPEFLTYFQNEAQLDKSGLPSDRFFAERPEGSVSTLKIQRTQQEDSAVYLCASSLATETYNSPLHFGNGTRLTVT.

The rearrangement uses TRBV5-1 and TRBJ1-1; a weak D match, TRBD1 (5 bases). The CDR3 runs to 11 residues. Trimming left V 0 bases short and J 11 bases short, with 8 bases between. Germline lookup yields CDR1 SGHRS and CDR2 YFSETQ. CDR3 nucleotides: TGCGCCAGCAGCTTGGACGGGACGGCTTTCTTT. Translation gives CASSLDGTAFF. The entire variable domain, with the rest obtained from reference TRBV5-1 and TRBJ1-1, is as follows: KAGVTQTPRYLIKTRGQQVTLSCSPISGHRSVSWYQQTPGQGLQFLFEYFSETQRNKGNFPGRFSGRQFSNSRSEMNVSTLELGDSALYLCASSLDGTAFFGQGTRLTVV.

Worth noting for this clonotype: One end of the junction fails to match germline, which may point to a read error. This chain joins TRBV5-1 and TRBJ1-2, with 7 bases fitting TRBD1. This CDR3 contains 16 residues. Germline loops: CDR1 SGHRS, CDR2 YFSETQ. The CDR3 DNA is TGCGCCAGCGGATCAACCAATCCTACAGGGGAGTATGGCCACACCTTC. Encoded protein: CASGSTNPTGEYGHTF.

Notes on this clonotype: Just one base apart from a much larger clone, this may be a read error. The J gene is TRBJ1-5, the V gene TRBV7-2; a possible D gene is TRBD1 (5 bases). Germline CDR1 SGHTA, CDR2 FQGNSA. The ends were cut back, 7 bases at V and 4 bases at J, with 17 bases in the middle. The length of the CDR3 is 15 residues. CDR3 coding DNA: TGTGCCAGCAACTATGGGATCGGGACGAATCAGCCCCAGCATTTT. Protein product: CASNYGIGTNQPQHF.

The CDR3 protein is CASSSAGTGAHYGYTF. In nucleotides, the CDR3 is TGTGCCAGCAGCTCCGCCGGGACAGGGGCTCACTATGGCTACACCTTC. The genes are TRBV7-9 and TRBJ1-2, with TRBD1 identical over 10 bases. The CDR3 runs to 16 residues. After removal of 4 bases from V and 3 bases from J, the junction contained 8 bases not matched to a gene. Germline loops: CDR1 SEHNR, CDR2 FQNEAQ (reference sequence).

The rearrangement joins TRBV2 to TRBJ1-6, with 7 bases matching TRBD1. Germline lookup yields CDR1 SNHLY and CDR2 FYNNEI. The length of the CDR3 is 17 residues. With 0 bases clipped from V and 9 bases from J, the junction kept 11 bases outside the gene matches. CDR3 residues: CASSEALRGGRGSPLHF. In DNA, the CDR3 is TGTGCCAGCAGTGAAGCGCTTAGAGGGGGCAGAGGTTCACCCCTCCACTTT.

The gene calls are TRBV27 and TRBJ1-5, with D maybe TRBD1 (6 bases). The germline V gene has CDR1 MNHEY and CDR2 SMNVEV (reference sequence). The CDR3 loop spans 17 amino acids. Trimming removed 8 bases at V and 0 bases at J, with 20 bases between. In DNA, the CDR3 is TGTGCCAGCCCGTCCCGGGACAAGAGCAGTAGCAATCAGCCCCAGCATTTT. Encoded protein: CASPSRDKSSSNQPQHF.

The DNA for the CDR3 is TGTGCCAGCAGTTATTCCTCTCAGGGGGCGCAAGGCTACACCTTC. Protein: CASSYSSQGAQGYTF. The chain uses TRBV6-6 and TRBJ1-2, with TRBD1 identical over 8 bases. The CDR3 has 15 residues. Trimming at V came to 3 bases and at J to 8 bases, leaving 11 bases not matched to a gene. The germline V gene has CDR1 MNHNY and CDR2 SVGAGI (reference sequence).

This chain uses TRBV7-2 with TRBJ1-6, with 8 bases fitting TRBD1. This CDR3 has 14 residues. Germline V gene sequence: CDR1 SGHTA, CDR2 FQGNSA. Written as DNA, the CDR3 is TGTGTCGGCACCAACACAGGGGGGGCTTCACCCCTCCACTTT. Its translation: CVGTNTGGASPLHF.

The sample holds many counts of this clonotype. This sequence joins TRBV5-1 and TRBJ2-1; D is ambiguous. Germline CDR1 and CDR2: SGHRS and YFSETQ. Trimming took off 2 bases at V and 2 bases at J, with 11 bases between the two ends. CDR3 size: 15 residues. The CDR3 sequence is CASSFLAGPYNEQFF. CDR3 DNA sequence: TGCGCCAGCAGCTTTTTGGCCGGACCCTACAATGAGCAGTTCTTC.

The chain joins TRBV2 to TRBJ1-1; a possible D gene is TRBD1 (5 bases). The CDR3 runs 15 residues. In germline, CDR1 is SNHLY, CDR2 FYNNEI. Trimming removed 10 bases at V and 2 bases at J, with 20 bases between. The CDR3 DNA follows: TGTGCCACACTCCGGGACTTGTCCCCTAACACTGAAGCTTTCTTT. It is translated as CATLRDLSPNTEAFF.

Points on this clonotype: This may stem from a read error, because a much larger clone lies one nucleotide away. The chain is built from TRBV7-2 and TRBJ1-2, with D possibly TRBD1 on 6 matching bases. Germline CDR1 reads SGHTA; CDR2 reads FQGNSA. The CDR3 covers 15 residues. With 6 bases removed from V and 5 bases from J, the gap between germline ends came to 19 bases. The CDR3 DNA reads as TGTACCAGCAGGACCGAAGACGCGCAGGGGTATGGCTACACCTTC. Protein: CTSRTEDAQGYGYTF.

The CDR3 reads CASSSHKGGRTEAFF. In DNA, the CDR3 is TGTGCCAGCAGCTCGCACAAGGGGGGGCGAACTGAAGCTTTCTTT. This sequence joins TRBV7-9 and TRBJ1-1, with a possible D match to TRBD1 (6 bases). The V and J ends lost 4 bases and 5 bases respectively, with 17 bases between them. The CDR3 length is 15 residues. CDR1 is SEHNR, CDR2 FQNEAQ, per germline (reference sequence).

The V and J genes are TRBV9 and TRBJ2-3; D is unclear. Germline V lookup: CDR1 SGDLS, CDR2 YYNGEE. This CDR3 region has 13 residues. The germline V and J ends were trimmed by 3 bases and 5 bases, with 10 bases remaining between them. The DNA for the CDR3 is TGTGCCAGCAGCGCGTATGTCGGAGATACGCAGTATTTT. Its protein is CASSAYVGDTQYF.

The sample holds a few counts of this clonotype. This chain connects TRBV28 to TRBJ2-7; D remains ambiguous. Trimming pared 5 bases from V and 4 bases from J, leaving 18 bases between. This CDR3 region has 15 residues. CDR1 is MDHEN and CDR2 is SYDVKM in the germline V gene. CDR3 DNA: TGTGCCAGCAGTACCCCAGACAAAGGACCTTACGAGCAGTACGTC. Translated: CASSTPDKGPYEQYV.

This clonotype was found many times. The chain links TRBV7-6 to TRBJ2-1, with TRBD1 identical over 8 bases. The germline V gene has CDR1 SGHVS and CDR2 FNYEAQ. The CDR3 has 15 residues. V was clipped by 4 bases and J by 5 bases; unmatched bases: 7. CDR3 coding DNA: TGTGCCAGCAGCTCCCCGGGACAGGCGAACAATGAGCAGTTCTTC. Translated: CASSSPGQANNEQFF.

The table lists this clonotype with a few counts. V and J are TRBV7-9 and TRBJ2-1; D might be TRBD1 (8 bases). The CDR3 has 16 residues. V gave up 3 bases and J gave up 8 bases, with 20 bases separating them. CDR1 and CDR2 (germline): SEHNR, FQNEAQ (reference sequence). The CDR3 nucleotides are TGTGCCAGCAGCTTCAGGACAGGGACTATCCGGGATGAGCAGTTCTTC. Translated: CASSFRTGTIRDEQFF.

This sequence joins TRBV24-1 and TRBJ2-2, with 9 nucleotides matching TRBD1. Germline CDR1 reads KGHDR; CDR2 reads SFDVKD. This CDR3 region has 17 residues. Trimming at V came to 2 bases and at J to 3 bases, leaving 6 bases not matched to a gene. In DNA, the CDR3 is TGTGCCACCAGTGATTCTTACCGGGACAGGGACACCGGGGAGCTGTTTTTT. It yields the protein CATSDSYRDRDTGELFF.

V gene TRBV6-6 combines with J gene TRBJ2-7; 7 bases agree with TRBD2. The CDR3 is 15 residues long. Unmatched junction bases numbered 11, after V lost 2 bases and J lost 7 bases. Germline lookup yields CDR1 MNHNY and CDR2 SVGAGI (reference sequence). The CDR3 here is CASSYGRGGLREQYF. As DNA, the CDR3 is TGTGCCAGCAGTTACGGGAGGGGCGGACTTCGAGAGCAGTACTTC.

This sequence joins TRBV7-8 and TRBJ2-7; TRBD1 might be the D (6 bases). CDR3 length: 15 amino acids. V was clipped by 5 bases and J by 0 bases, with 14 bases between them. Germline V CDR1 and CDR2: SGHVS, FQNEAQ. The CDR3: CASSPTGRSSYEQYV. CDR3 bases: TGTGCCAGCAGCCCCACAGGGAGAAGCTCCTACGAGCAGTACGTC.